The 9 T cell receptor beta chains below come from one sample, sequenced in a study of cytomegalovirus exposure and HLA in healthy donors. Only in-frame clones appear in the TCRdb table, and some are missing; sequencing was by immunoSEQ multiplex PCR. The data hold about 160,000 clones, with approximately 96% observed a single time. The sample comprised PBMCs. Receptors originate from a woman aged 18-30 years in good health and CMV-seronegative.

CDR3 sequence: CAWSLRQNYGYTF. The CDR3 nucleotides read TGTGCCTGGAGTCTTAGACAAAACTATGGCTACACCTTC. J is TRBJ1-2 and V is TRBV30; D gene ambiguous. Trimming pared 2 bases from V and 2 bases from J, leaving 9 bases between. Germline-derived CDR1 and CDR2 are GTSNPN and SVGIG (reference sequence). The CDR3 has 13 amino acids.

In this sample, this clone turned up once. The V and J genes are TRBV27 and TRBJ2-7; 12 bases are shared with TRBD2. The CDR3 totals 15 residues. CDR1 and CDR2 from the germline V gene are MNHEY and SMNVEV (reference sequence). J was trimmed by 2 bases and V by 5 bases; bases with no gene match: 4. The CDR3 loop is CASSEPSGGAYEQYF. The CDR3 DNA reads TGTGCCAGCAGTGAACCTAGCGGGGGGGCCTACGAGCAGTACTTC.

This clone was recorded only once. CDR3 coding DNA: TGCAGTGCCCACTCGGGAAACACCATATATTTT. This encodes CSAHSGNTIYF. The chain recombines TRBV20-1 with TRBJ1-3; D gene uncertain. Germline V gene lookup returns CDR1 DFQATT and CDR2 SNEGSKA (reference sequence). The CDR3 covers 11 residues. Deletions cut 6 bases from V and 4 bases from J, with 7 bases between.

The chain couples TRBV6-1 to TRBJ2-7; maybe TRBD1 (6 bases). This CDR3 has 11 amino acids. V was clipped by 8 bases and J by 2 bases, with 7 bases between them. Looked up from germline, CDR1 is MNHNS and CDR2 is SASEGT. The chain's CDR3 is CASGQPYEQYF. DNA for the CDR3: TGTGCCAGCGGACAGCCCTACGAGCAGTACTTC.

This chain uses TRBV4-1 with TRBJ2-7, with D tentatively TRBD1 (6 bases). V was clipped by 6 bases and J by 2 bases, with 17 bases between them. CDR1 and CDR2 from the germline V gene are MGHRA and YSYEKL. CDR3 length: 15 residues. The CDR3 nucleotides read TGCGCCAGCAGACTCGGGACATCCGCGACCTACGAGCAGTACTTC. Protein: CASRLGTSATYEQYF.

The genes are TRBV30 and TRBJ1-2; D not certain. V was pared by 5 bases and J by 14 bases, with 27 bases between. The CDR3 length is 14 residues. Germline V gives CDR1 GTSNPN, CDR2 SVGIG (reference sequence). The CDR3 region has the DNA TGTGCCTGGGGGCCCCGTGGACTTCCGATGGCTAATACCTTC. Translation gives CAWGPRGLPMANTF.

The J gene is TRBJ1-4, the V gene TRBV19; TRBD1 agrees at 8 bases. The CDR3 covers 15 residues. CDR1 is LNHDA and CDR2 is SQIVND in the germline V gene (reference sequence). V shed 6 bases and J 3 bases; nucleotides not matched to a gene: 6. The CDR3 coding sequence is TGTGCCAGTAGGAGGACAGGGTGGTCTAATGAAAAACTGTTTTTT. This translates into CASRRTGWSNEKLFF.

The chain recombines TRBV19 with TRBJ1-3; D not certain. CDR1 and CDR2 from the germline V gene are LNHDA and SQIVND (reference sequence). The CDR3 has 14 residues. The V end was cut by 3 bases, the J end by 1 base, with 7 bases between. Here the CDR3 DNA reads TGTGCCAGTAGTATCGTCGGTTCTGGAAACACCATATATTTT. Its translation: CASSIVGSGNTIYF.

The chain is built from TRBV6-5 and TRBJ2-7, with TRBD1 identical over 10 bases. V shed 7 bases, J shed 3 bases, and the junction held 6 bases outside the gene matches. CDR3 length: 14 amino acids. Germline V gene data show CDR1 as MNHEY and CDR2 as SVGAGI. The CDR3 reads CASKGQGYSYEQYF. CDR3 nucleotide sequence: TGTGCCAGCAAGGGACAGGGGTATAGCTACGAGCAGTACTTC.